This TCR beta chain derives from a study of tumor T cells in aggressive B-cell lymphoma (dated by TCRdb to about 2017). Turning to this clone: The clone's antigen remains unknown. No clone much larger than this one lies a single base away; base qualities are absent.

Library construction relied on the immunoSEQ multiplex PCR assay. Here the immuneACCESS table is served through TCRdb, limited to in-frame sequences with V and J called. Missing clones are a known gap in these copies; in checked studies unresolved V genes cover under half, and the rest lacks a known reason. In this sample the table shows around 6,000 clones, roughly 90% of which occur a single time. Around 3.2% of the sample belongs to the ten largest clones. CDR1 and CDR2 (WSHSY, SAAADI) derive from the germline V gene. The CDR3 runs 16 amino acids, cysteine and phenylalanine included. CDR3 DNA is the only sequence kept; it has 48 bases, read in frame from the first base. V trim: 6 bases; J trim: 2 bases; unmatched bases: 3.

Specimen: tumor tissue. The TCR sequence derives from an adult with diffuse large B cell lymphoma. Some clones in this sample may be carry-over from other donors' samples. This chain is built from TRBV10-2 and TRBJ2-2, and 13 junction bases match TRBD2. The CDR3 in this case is CASRTSGGPNTGELFF. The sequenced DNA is TGCGCCAGCAGGACTAGCGGGGGGCCAAACACCGGGGAGCTGTTTTTT.